The sample holds one count of the clone carrying this T cell receptor beta chain. Two negative PCRs, clearance, or symptom resolution were required of recovered Cohort 3 donors. The data were obtained in a study of blood T cell repertoires in COVID-19. As for the study in general: Acute and convalescent COVID-19 specimens originated in the United States, Italy and Spain.

Study processing details: The authors estimated nucleated cell counts from reference gene primer amplification. The repertoire was sequenced with immunoSEQ multiplex PCR; TCRdb's copy has only in-frame clones and lacks some. The V and J calls and clone size are taken from that table; D and trimming were inferred from the DNA. Of approximately 440,000 clones listed, about 90% were seen once; the top ten hold approximately 0.65%. Germline V lookup: CDR1 SGHAT, CDR2 FQNNGV. Trimming took off 4 bases at V and 7 bases at J, with 22 bases between the two ends. The length of the CDR3 is 16 residues. Sequencing was done on a sample of PBMCs or T cells enriched from blood (not recorded which). The chain is built from TRBV11-2 and TRBJ1-2, with D unresolved. The receptor comes from a young man who had recovered from COVID-19. The CDR3 loop is CASSSQGGKVVVGYTF. CDR3 in DNA: TGTGCCAGCAGCTCTCAAGGAGGGAAGGTAGTTGTTGGCTACACCTTC.